Below are 16 T cell receptor beta chains sequenced from a single sample in a study of T cells in Graves' hyperthyroidism and ophthalmopathy. The TCR beta CDR3 regions underwent amplification using RNA transcripts as the source. First-round RT-PCR with HTBI primers amplified the TCR CDR3 region. TCRdb reanalysed the multiplex PCR reads using MiXCR and keeps one entry per CDR3 protein. This table holds fewer than 450,000 distinct CDR3 sequences, roughly 15% found once. Sequencing input: blood. The receptors were gathered from a woman in her sixties with Graves' ophthalmopathy.

Many counts were recorded for this clonotype. The chain employs TRBV30 and TRBJ1-1; D ambiguous. The V end was cut by 8 bases, the J end by 1 base, with 11 bases between. The CDR3 totals 12 residues. CDR1 is GTSNPN and CDR2 is SVGIG in the germline V gene (reference sequence). The CDR3 is CAGSRKNTEAFF. As DNA, the CDR3 is TGTGCCGGGTCTAGGAAGAACACTGAAGCTTTCTTT.

This clonotype was recorded at least ten times. The chain combines TRBV2 with TRBJ2-3; D gene ambiguous. V gave up 1 base and J gave up 2 bases, with 7 bases separating them. The CDR3 loop spans 14 amino acids. CDR1 is SNHLY and CDR2 is FYNNEI in the germline V gene. The CDR3 loop is CASSEEFYTDTQYF. CDR3 nucleotides: TGTGCCAGCAGTGAAGAGTTTTACACAGATACGCAGTATTTT. The variable domain in full, completed from reference TRBV2 and TRBJ2-3, reads EPEVTQTPSHQVTQMGQEVILRCVPISNHLYFYWYRQILGQKVEFLVSFYNNEISEKSEIFDDQFSVERPDGSNFTLKIRSTKLEDSAMYFCASSEEFYTDTQYFGPGTRLTVL.

This clonotype was counted many times. This chain uses TRBV27 with TRBJ2-1, with 14 bases aligning to TRBD2. J gave up 7 bases and V 2 bases, and 10 bases lay outside the gene matches. The CDR3 sequence is 18 residues long. Germline CDR1 is MNHEY and CDR2 is SMNVEV (reference sequence). CDR3 sequence reads: CASSLQWGLAGVRNEQFF. In nucleotides, the CDR3 is TGTGCCAGCAGTTTACAATGGGGACTAGCGGGAGTTAGGAATGAGCAGTTCTTC.

In this sample, this clonotype turned up many times. The CDR3 here is CARHRERLEFF. CDR3 nucleotide sequence: TGTGCCAGACACCGGGAGAGGCTTGAGTTCTTC. The chain couples TRBV12-3 or TRBV12-4 to TRBJ2-1; D is perhaps TRBD2 (6 bases). This CDR3 is 11 amino acids long. Trimming removed 9 bases at V and 14 bases at J, with 17 bases between.

This clonotype was found many times. The chain employs TRBV10-1 and TRBJ2-3; TRBD1 matches at 8 bases. J gave up 4 bases and V 8 bases, and 5 bases lay outside the gene matches. This CDR3 spans 13 amino acids. Germline V gene lookup returns CDR1 WNHNN and CDR2 SYGVQD (reference sequence). The CDR3 region is CASGQGSSDTQYF. The CDR3 DNA follows: TGCGCCAGCGGACAGGGATCATCAGATACGCAGTATTTT.

With regard to this clonotype: Its ends do not fully match the called genes, so a read error is possible. This chain joins TRBV29-1 and TRBJ2-7, with D perhaps TRBD2 (7 bases). This CDR3 is built from 14 residues. Germline V gene lookup returns CDR1 SQVTM and CDR2 ANQGSEA. The CDR3 is CSVEEVRGEGEQYF. The CDR3 DNA reads TGCAGCGTCGAAGAGGTGAGGGGGGAGGGTGAGCAGTACTTC.

Of note for this clonotype: A read error is possible here, since a much larger clone lies one base away. This chain uses TRBV2 with TRBJ2-2, with D possibly matching TRBD1 (6 bases). Germline CDR1 SNHLY, CDR2 FYNNEI. The CDR3 is made up of 13 amino acids. V was shortened by 7 bases and J by 6 bases, with 12 bases between the two germline ends. The chain's CDR3 is CASKVQGAGELFF. As DNA, the CDR3 is TGTGCCAGCAAAGTACAGGGAGCCGGGGAGCTGTTTTTT.

This clonotype was counted between two and nine times. The chain couples TRBV7-2 to TRBJ1-6; D not certain. The CDR3 has 16 residues. V was trimmed by 7 bases and J by 6 bases, leaving 19 bases between them. In germline, CDR1 is SGHTA, CDR2 FQGNSA. CDR3 residues: CASTLKRGRSNSPLHF. The CDR3 DNA sequence: TGTGCCAGCACCTTGAAACGGGGAAGAAGTAATTCACCCCTCCACTTT.

This clonotype appeared a few times. The chain couples TRBV9 to TRBJ2-2; TRBD2 matches at 7 bases. Germline CDR1 SGDLS, CDR2 YYNGEE. There are 17 residues in the CDR3. The trim removed 0 bases at V and 4 bases at J, leaving 9 bases unmatched. CDR3 sequence reads: CASSVASRGGSTGELFF. In DNA form, the CDR3 reads TGTGCCAGCAGCGTAGCTTCGCGGGGAGGGAGCACCGGGGAGCTGTTTTTT.

This clonotype has at least ten counts. The V call is TRBV20-1, the J call TRBJ2-3; unclear D gene. Germline-derived CDR1 and CDR2 are DFQATT and SNEGSKA (reference sequence). V was trimmed by 0 bases and J by 2 bases, leaving 6 bases between them. The CDR3 totals 13 residues. DNA for the CDR3: TGCAGTGCTAGAGAGGGTACCACAGATACGCAGTATTTT. Translating gives CSAREGTTDTQYF.

The chain recombines TRBV25-1 with TRBJ1-1, with D possibly being TRBD1 (5 bases). V was clipped by 1 base and J by 5 bases, with 14 bases between them. Germline V gene sequence: CDR1 MGHDK, CDR2 SYGVNS. This CDR3 region has 15 residues. For the CDR3, the DNA is TGTGCCAGCAGTGAATCCAGGTGGGGGAGGACTGAAGCTTTCTTT. Translation: CASSESRWGRTEAFF.

This clonotype was counted ten times or more. The chain recombines TRBV6-1 with TRBJ1-2; TRBD1 aligns across 7 bases. The V gene end was trimmed by 6 bases and the J gene end by 4 bases; junction bases not matched to a gene: 11. The CDR3 consists of 15 residues. The germline V gene has CDR1 MNHNS and CDR2 SASEGT. CDR3 in DNA: TGTGCCAGCAGCCAATCCATAGGGGGCAGCTATGGCTACACCTTC. It encodes CASSQSIGGSYGYTF.

V gene TRBV11-3 combines with J gene TRBJ2-3; the D gene is possibly TRBD2 (7 bases). This CDR3 contains 15 residues. The germline gives CDR1 SGHNT, CDR2 YENEEA. V gave up 5 bases and J gave up 4 bases, with 16 bases separating them. The CDR3 spells CASSPGGGWADTQYF. The DNA of the CDR3 is TGTGCCAGCAGCCCTGGGGGGGGCTGGGCAGATACGCAGTATTTT.

This chain connects TRBV9 to TRBJ2-2, with D maybe TRBD2 (7 bases). CDR3 length equals 14 residues. Germline V gives CDR1 SGDLS, CDR2 YYNGEE. Trimming left V 6 bases short and J 0 bases short, with 9 bases between. CDR3 loop: CASTGGSNTGELFF. The CDR3 DNA is TGTGCCAGCACGGGGGGCTCGAACACCGGGGAGCTGTTTTTT.

This clonotype was picked up many times. V is TRBV5-1 and J is TRBJ1-2; D gene uncertain. The V gene's germline CDR1 is SGHRS and CDR2 YFSETQ. The CDR3 runs 15 residues. The V and J ends lost 0 bases and 4 bases respectively, with 13 bases between them. The CDR3: CASSLGQPTSYGYTF. The CDR3 region has the DNA TGCGCCAGCAGCTTGGGTCAGCCGACCTCCTATGGCTACACCTTC.

This clonotype has just a few counts. The chain is built from TRBV6-1 and TRBJ1-5, with D maybe TRBD1 (6 bases). CDR3 length: 18 residues. Germline-derived CDR1 and CDR2 are MNHNS and SASEGT. The ends were cut back, 5 bases at V and 0 bases at J, with 20 bases in the middle. CDR3 sequence reads: CASSPPQQTGNSNQPQHF. The CDR3 DNA is TGTGCCAGCAGTCCGCCCCAACAGACAGGTAATAGCAATCAGCCCCAGCATTTT.